Shown below are 15 T cell receptor beta chains from a single sample sequenced in a study of identical twins. MiXCR, run by TCRdb on the 5' RACE reads, gives a single entry per CDR3 protein. The table has some 600,000 distinct CDR3 sequences, about 7% seen once. The data also belong to a second study, concerning yellow fever vaccine responses in identical twins.

Sequencing was carried out using PBMCs. The receptors were sampled from a young woman in good health.

The V gene is TRBV12-3 or TRBV12-4, the J gene TRBJ2-1, with 11 bases matching TRBD2. The CDR3 consists of 16 residues. The J segment lost 5 bases and the V segment lost 0 bases, leaving 3 bases of the junction unmatched. Here the CDR3 DNA reads TGTGCCAGCAGTTTAGCGGGACTAGCGGTAAACAATGAGCAGTTCTTC. It yields the protein CASSLAGLAVNNEQFF.

The table lists this clonotype with a few counts. This chain joins TRBV14 and TRBJ2-3, with D possibly being TRBD2 (6 bases). The V end lost 3 bases, the J end lost 2 bases, and 9 bases lay between the germline ends. Germline values: CDR1 SGHDN, CDR2 FVKESK. The CDR3 covers 14 residues. The CDR3 bases are TGTGCCAGCAGCCAGCGGGAACTCACAGATACGCAGTATTTT. Its protein is CASSQRELTDTQYF.

This chain connects TRBV7-2 to TRBJ2-5, with TRBD2 matching 13 bases. In germline, CDR1 is SGHTA, CDR2 FQGNSA. This CDR3 has 18 amino acids. The J segment lost 0 bases and the V segment lost 3 bases, leaving 7 bases of the junction unmatched. In DNA, the CDR3 is TGTGCCAGCAGCTTCAGCGGGGGACTAGCGGGACACCAAGAGACCCAGTACTTC. It encodes CASSFSGGLAGHQETQYF.

This clonotype appeared a few times. The chain employs TRBV18 and TRBJ2-1; 13 bases match TRBD2. This CDR3 is 15 amino acids long. V shed 4 bases, J shed 6 bases, and the junction held 3 bases outside the gene matches. CDR1 is KGHSH and CDR2 is LQKENI in the germline V gene. CDR3 amino acids: CASSLGTSGINEQFF. CDR3 in DNA: TGTGCCAGCTCACTCGGGACTAGCGGGATCAATGAGCAGTTCTTC.

The chain recombines TRBV10-2 with TRBJ1-6, with 11 nucleotides matching TRBD1. The CDR3 has 17 amino acids. After removal of 4 bases from V and 6 bases from J, the junction contained 8 bases not matched to a gene. Germline CDR1 WSHSY, CDR2 SAAADI. The CDR3 loop reads CASSGRGQGVSNSPLHF. In DNA, the CDR3 is TGCGCCAGCAGTGGTCGGGGACAGGGGGTTTCTAATTCACCCCTCCACTTT.

This clonotype was counted ten times or more. The chain links TRBV20-1 to TRBJ2-5, with TRBD2 as a possible D gene (5 bases). V was clipped by 6 bases and J by 2 bases, with 13 bases between them. Germline values: CDR1 DFQATT, CDR2 SNEGSKA (reference sequence). The CDR3 sequence is 13 residues long. CDR3: CSATRGAQETQYF. CDR3 sequence (DNA): TGCAGTGCCACCCGGGGAGCTCAAGAGACCCAGTACTTC.

This clonotype was seen at least ten times. This chain joins TRBV20-1 and TRBJ2-2; 9 bases match TRBD1. The CDR3 length is 14 residues. Unmatched junction bases numbered 3, after V lost 6 bases and J lost 1 base. CDR1 is DFQATT, CDR2 SNEGSKA, per germline (reference sequence). The CDR3 sequence is CSAPGQGNTGELFF. The CDR3 region has the DNA TGCAGTGCCCCGGGACAGGGGAACACCGGGGAGCTGTTTTTT.

This sequence joins TRBV28 and TRBJ2-2; 12 bases are shared with TRBD1. CDR1 and CDR2 from the germline V gene are MDHEN and SYDVKM. This CDR3 spans 16 amino acids. Trimming removed 2 bases from V and 6 bases from J; junction bases left unmatched: 4. CDR3: CASSLAGTGGSGELFF. CDR3 nucleotide sequence: TGTGCCAGCAGTTTAGCCGGGACAGGGGGCTCCGGGGAGCTGTTTTTT.

This clonotype came up a few times. The genes are TRBV6-4 and TRBJ2-1; TRBD2 aligns across 7 bases. CDR3 length equals 13 residues. Looked up from germline, CDR1 is MRHNA and CDR2 is SNTAGT. V lost 2 bases and J lost 10; bases outside the gene matches: 5. CDR3 residues: CASSDRASGEQFF. Written as DNA, the CDR3 is TGTGCCAGCAGTGACAGGGCTAGCGGAGAGCAGTTCTTC.

This clonotype was recorded many times. This chain connects TRBV9 to TRBJ2-3, with 14 bases identical to TRBD2. The germline CDR1 and CDR2 sequences are SGDLS and YYNGEE. V gave up 6 bases and J gave up 1 base; unmatched junction bases: 10. The CDR3 totals 18 residues. The CDR3 DNA is TGTGCCAGCACATCAGGGACTAGCGGGGGCCAGGGCACAGATACGCAGTATTTT. Protein: CASTSGTSGGQGTDTQYF. The full variable domain, in which reference TRBV9 and TRBJ2-3 provide the parts outside the CDR3, is DSGVTQTPKHLITATGQRVTLRCSPRSGDLSVYWYQQSLDQGLQFLIQYYNGEERAKGNILERFSAQQFPDLHSELNLSSLELGDSALYFCASTSGTSGGQGTDTQYFGPGTRLTVL.

The chain joins TRBV20-1 to TRBJ2-3, with a possible D match to TRBD2 (6 bases). Germline lookup yields CDR1 DFQATT and CDR2 SNEGSKA (reference sequence). V lost 6 bases and J lost 2, with 15 bases in between. This CDR3 contains 14 residues. The CDR3 coding sequence is TGCAGTGCCCCCGGGACTTTCAACACAGATACGCAGTATTTT. Translated, it gives CSAPGTFNTDTQYF.

This clonotype was seen at least ten times. The V call is TRBV5-4, the J call TRBJ1-1, with D uncertain. Germline V gene data show CDR1 as SGHNT and CDR2 as YYREEE (reference sequence). V lost 2 bases to trimming and J lost 8 bases, with 16 bases between them. This CDR3 has 14 amino acids. This CDR3 is CASSFGGGPEEAFF. In nucleotides, the CDR3 is TGTGCCAGCAGCTTTGGTGGCGGACCCGAAGAAGCTTTCTTT.

This clonotype was recorded at least ten times. The V and J genes are TRBV28 and TRBJ1-6; no clear D gene. Deletions cut 5 bases from V and 8 bases from J, with 19 bases between. The CDR3 is 16 amino acids. The germline V gene has CDR1 MDHEN and CDR2 SYDVKM. As DNA, the CDR3 is TGTGCCAGCAGTAAACTAGTCGGGGTCAATGATTCACCCCTCCACTTT. Encoded protein: CASSKLVGVNDSPLHF. Full variable domain (outside the CDR3, taken from reference TRBV28 and TRBJ1-6): DVKVTQSSRYLVKRTGEKVFLECVQDMDHENMFWYRQDPGLGLRLIYFSYDVKMKEKGDIPEGYSVSREKKERFSLILESASTNQTSMYLCASSKLVGVNDSPLHFGNGTRLTVT.

This clonotype has more than one count but fewer than ten. The chain uses TRBV28 and TRBJ1-5; D possibly corresponds to TRBD1 (5 bases). The CDR3 is 14 residues long. Germline V gene lookup returns CDR1 MDHEN and CDR2 SYDVKM. V was pared by 6 bases and J by 3 bases, with 12 bases between. The chain's CDR3 is CASSPTENNQPQHF. The CDR3 DNA reads TGTGCCAGCAGCCCGACAGAGAACAATCAGCCCCAGCATTTT.

This clonotype appeared a few times. V and J are TRBV12-3 or TRBV12-4 and TRBJ2-1, with 10 bases lining up with TRBD2. The CDR3 is 17 amino acids. The V gene end was trimmed by 5 bases and the J gene end by 0 bases; junction bases not matched to a gene: 7. The CDR3 loop reads CASSDRTSGSSYNEQFF. In DNA form, the CDR3 reads TGTGCCAGCAGTGATAGGACTAGCGGTAGCTCCTACAATGAGCAGTTCTTC.